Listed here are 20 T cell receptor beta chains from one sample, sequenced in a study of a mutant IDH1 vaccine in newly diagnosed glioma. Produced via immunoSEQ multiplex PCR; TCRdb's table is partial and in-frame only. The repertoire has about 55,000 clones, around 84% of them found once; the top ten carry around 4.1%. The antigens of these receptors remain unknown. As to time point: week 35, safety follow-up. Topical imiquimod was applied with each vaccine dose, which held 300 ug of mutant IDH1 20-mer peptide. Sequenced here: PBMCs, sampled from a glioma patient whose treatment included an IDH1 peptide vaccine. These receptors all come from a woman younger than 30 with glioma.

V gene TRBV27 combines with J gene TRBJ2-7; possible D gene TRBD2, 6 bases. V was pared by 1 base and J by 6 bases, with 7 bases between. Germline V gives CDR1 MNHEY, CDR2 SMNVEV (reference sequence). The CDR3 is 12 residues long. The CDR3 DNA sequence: TGTGCCAGCAGTTTATTCGGGGGCGAGCAGTACTTC. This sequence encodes CASSLFGGEQYF.

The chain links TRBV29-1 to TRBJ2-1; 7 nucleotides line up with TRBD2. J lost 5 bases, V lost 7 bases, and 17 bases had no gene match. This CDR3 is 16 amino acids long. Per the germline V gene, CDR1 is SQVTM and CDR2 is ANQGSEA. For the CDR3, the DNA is TGCAGCGCTGCCCGGTCGGCTCGGGGGGAAGACAATGAGCAGTTCTTC. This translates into CSAARSARGEDNEQFF.

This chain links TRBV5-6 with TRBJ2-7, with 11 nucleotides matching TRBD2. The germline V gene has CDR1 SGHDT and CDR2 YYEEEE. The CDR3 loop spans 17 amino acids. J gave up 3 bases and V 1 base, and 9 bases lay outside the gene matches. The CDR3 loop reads CASSLTRRLAGGYEQYF. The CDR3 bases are TGTGCCAGCAGCTTGACGAGGCGTCTAGCGGGAGGCTACGAGCAGTACTTC.

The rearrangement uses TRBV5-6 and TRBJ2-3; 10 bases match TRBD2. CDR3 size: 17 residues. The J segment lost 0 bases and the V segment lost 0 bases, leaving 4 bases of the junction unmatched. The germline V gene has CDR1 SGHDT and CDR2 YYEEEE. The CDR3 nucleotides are TGTGCCAGCAGCTTGGATATAGCGGGGGGCAGCACAGATACGCAGTATTTT. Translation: CASSLDIAGGSTDTQYF.

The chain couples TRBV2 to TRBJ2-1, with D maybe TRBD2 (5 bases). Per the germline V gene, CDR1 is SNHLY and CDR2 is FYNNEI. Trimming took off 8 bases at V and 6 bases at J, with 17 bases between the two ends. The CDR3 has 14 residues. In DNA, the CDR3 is TGTGCCAGCCTCCGAGGGAGAAGTGGCAATGAGCAGTTCTTC. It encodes CASLRGRSGNEQFF.

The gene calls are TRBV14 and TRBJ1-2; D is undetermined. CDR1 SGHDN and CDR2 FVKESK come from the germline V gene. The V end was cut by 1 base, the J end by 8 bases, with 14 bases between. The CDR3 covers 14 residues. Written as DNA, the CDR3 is TGTGCCAGCAGCCAAGTGAGGGCCGGCGGGGGCTACACCTTC. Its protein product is CASSQVRAGGGYTF.

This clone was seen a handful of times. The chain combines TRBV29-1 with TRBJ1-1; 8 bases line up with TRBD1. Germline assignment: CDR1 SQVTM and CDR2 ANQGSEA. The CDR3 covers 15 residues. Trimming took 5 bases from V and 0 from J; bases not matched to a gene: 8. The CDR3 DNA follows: TGCAGCGTTCACCCCGGGACAGGATTGAACACTGAAGCTTTCTTT. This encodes CSVHPGTGLNTEAFF. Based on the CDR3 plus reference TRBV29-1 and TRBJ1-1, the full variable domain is SAVISQKPSRDICQRGTSLTIQCQVDSQVTMMFWYRQQPGQSLTLIATANQGSEATYESGFVIDKFPISRPNLTFSTLTVSNMSPEDSSIYLCSVHPGTGLNTEAFFGQGTRLTVV.

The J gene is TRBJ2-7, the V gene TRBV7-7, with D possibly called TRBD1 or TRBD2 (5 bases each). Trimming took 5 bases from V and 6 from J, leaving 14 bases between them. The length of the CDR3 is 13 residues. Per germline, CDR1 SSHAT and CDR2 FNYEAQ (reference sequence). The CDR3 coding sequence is TGTGCCAGCAGCGCTGCGAGGGGTCGCGAGCAGTACTTC. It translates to CASSAARGREQYF.

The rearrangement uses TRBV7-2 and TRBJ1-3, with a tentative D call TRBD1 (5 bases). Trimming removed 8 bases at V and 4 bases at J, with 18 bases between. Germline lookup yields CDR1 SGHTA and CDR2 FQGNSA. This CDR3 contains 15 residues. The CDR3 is CASSTGGIFGNTIYF. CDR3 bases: TGTGCCAGCTCCACCGGGGGGATCTTCGGAAACACCATATATTTT.

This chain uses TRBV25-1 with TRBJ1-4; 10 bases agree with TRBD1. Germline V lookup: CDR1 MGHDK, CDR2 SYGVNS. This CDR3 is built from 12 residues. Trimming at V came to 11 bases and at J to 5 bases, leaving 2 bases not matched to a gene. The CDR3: CAGQGENEKLFF. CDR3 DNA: TGTGCCGGACAGGGGGAGAATGAAAAACTGTTTTTT.

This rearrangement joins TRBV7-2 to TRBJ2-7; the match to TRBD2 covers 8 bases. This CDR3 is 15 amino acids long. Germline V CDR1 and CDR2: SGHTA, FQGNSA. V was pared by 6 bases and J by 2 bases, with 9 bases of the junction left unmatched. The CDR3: CASSPGLGVTYEQYF. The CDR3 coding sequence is TGTGCCAGCAGTCCGGGACTAGGCGTTACCTACGAGCAGTACTTC. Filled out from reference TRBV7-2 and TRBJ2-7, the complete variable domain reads GAGVSQSPSNKVTEKGKDVELRCDPISGHTALYWYRQSLGQGLEFLIYFQGNSAPDKSGLPSDRFSAERTGGSVSTLTIQRTQQEDSAVYLCASSPGLGVTYEQYFGPGTRLTVT.

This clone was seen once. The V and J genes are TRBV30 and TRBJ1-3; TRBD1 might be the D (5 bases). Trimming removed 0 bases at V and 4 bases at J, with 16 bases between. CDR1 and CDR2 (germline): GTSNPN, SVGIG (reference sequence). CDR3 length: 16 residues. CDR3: CAWSVLGGEGGNTIYF. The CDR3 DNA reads TGTGCCTGGAGTGTACTTGGAGGGGAGGGAGGAAACACCATATATTTT.

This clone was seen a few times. The CDR3 here is CASSKDSAGEQYF. The CDR3 region has the DNA TGTGCCAGCAGCAAAGACAGTGCGGGGGAGCAGTACTTC. The rearrangement links TRBV6-4 to TRBJ2-7; perhaps TRBD2 as D (6 bases). V lost 6 bases to trimming and J lost 7 bases, with 16 bases between them. Per the germline V gene, CDR1 is MRHNA and CDR2 is SNTAGT. The CDR3 contains 13 residues.

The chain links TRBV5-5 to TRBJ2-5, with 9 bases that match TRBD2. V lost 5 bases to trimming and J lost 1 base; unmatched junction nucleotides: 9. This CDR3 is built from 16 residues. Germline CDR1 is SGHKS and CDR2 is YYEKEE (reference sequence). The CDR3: CASRPSGTSLQETQYF. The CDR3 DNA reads TGTGCCAGCAGGCCGTCCGGGACTAGCCTCCAAGAGACCCAGTACTTC. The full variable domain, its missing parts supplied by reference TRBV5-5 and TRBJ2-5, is DAGVTQSPTHLIKTRGQQVTLRCSPISGHKSVSWYQQVLGQGPQFIFQYYEKEERGRGNFPDRFSARQFPNYSSELNVNALLLGDSALYLCASRPSGTSLQETQYFGPGTRLLVL.

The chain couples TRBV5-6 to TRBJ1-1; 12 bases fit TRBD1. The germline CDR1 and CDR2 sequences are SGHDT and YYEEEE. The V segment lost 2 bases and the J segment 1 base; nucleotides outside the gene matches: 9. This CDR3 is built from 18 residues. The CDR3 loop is CASSFPGQGAWGNTEAFF. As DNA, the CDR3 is TGTGCCAGCAGCTTCCCGGGACAGGGGGCATGGGGGAACACTGAAGCTTTCTTT.

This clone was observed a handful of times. CDR3 DNA sequence: TGTGCCAGCAGCTCCCTCTCTGGAAACACCATATATTTT. Translation: CASSSLSGNTIYF. The chain joins TRBV12-1 to TRBJ1-3. TRBV12-1 is reported as a pseudogene. This CDR3 region has 13 residues.

CDR3 amino acids: CASSYSGAREYF. DNA for the CDR3: TGTGCCAGCAGTTACTCGGGGGCCAGGGAGTACTTC. V is TRBV6-5 and J is TRBJ2-5, with D tentatively TRBD1 (6 bases). This CDR3 region has 12 residues. With 0 bases removed from V and 12 bases from J, the gap between germline ends came to 11 bases. Germline CDR1 is MNHEY and CDR2 is SVGAGI.

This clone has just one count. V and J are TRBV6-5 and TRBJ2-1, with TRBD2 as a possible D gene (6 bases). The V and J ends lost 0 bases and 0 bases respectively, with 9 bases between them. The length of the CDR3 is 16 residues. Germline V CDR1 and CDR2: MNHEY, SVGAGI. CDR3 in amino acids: CASSYSAGSSYNEQFF. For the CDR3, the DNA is TGTGCCAGCAGTTACTCGGCGGGATCCTCCTACAATGAGCAGTTCTTC.

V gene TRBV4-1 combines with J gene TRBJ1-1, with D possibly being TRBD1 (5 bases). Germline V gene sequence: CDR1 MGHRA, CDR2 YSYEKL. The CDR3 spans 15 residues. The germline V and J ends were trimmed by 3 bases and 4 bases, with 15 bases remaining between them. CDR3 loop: CASSQDRGRSTEAFF. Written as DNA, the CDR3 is TGCGCCAGCAGCCAGGATAGGGGAAGGAGCACTGAAGCTTTCTTT.

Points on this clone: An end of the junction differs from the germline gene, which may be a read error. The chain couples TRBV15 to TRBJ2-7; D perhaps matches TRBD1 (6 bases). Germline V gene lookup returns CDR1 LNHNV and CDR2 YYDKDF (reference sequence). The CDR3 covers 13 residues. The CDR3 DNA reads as TGTGCCACCAGTAGAGGGGGAGTCTACGAGCAGTACTTC. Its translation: CATSRGGVYEQYF.